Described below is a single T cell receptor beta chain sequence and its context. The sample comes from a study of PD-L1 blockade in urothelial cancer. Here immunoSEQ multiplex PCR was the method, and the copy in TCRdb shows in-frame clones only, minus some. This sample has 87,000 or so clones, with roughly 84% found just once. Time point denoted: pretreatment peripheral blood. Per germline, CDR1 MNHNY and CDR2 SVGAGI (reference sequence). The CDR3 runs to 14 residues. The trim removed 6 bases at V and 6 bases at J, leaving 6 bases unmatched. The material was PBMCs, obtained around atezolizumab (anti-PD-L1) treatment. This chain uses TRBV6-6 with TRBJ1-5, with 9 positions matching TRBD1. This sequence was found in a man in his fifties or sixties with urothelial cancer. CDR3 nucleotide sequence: TGTGCCAGCAGGGACAGGGGAGGCGGTCAGCCCCAGCATTTT. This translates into CASRDRGGGQPQHF.